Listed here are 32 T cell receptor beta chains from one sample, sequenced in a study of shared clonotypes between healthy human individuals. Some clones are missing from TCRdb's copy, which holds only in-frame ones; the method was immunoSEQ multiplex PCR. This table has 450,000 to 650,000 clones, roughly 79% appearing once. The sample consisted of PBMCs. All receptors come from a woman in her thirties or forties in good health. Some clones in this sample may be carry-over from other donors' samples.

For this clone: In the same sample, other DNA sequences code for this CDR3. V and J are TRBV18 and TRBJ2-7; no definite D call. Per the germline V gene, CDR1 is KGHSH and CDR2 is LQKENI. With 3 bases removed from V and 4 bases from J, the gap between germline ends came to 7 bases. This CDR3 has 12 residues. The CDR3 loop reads CASSPTFYEQYF. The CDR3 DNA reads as TGTGCCAGCTCACCTACTTTTTACGAGCAGTACTTC. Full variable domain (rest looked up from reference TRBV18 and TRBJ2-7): NAGVMQNPRHLVRRRGQEARLRCSPMKGHSHVYWYRQLPEEGLKFMVYLQKENIIDESGMPKERFSAEFPKEGPSILRIQQVVRGDSAAYFCASSPTFYEQYFGPGTRLTVT.

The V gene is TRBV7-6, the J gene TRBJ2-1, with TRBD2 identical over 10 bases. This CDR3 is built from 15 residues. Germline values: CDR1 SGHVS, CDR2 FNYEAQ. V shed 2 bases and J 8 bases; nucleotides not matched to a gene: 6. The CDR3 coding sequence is TGTGCCAGCAGCTTACTGGGACTAGCGCAGGATGAGCAGTTCTTC. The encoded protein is CASSLLGLAQDEQFF. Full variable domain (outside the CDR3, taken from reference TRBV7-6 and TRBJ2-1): GAGVSQSPRYKVTKRGQDVALRCDPISGHVSLYWYRQALGQGPEFLTYFNYEAQQDKSGLPNDRFSAERPEGSISTLTIQRTEQRDSAMYRCASSLLGLAQDEQFFGPGTRLTVL.

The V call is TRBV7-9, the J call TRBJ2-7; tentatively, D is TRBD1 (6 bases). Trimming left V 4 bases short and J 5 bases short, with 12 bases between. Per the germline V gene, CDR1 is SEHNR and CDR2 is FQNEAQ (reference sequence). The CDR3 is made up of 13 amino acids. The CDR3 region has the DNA TGTGCCAGCAGCTCCGAGGGGGAGCACGAGCAGTACTTC. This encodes CASSSEGEHEQYF.

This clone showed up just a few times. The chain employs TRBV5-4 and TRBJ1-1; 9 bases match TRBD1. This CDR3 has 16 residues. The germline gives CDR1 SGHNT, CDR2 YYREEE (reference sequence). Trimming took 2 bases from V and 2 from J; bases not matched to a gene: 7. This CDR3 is CASSLTGTGRNTEAFF. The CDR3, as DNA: TGTGCCAGCAGCTTAACCGGGACAGGGAGAAACACTGAAGCTTTCTTT. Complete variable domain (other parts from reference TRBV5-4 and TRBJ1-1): ETGVTQSPTHLIKTRGQQVTLRCSSQSGHNTVSWYQQALGQGPQFIFQYYREEENGRGNFPPRFSGLQFPNYSSELNVNALELDDSALYLCASSLTGTGRNTEAFFGQGTRLTVV.

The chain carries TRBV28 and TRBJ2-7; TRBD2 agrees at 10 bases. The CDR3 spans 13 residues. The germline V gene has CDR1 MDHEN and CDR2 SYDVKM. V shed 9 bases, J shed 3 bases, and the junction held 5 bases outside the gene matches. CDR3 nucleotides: TGTGCCAGTCGATTAGCGGGAGGCTACGAGCAGTACTTC. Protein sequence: CASRLAGGYEQYF. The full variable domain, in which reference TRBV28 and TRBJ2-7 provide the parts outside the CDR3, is DVKVTQSSRYLVKRTGEKVFLECVQDMDHENMFWYRQDPGLGLRLIYFSYDVKMKEKGDIPEGYSVSREKKERFSLILESASTNQTSMYLCASRLAGGYEQYFGPGTRLTVT.

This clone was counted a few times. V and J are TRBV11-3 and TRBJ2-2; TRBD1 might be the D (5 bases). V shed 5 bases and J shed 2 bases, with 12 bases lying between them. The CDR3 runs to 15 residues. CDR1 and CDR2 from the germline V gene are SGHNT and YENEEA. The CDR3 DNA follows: TGTGCCAGCAGCCAGGGCAACTCAAACACCGGGGAGCTGTTTTTT. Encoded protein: CASSQGNSNTGELFF.

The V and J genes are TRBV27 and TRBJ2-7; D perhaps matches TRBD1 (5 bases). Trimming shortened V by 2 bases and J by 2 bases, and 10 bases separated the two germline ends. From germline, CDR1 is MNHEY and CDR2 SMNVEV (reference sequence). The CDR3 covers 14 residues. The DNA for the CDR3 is TGTGCCAGCAGTTTAGGGGCCCCAACCTACGAGCAGTACTTC. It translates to CASSLGAPTYEQYF.

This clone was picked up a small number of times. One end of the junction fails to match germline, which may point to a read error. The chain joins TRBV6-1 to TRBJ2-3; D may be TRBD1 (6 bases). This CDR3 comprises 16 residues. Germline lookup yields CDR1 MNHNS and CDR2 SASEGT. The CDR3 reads CASSDMETGPRRIPTF. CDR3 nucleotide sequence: TGTGCCAGCAGTGATATGGAGACAGGCCCCCGGCGTATCCCCACATTT.

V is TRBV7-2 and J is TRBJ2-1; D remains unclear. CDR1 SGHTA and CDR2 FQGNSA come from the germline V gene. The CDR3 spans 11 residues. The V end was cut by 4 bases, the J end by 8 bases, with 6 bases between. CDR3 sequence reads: CASSSIYEQFF. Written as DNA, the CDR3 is TGTGCCAGCAGCTCGATATATGAGCAGTTCTTC.

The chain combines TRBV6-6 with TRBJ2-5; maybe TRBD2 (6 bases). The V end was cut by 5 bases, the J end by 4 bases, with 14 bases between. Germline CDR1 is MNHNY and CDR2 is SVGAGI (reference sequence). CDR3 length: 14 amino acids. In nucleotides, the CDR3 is TGTGCCAGCAGTCGGGAGCATCGGGGAGAGACCCAGTACTTC. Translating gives CASSREHRGETQYF.

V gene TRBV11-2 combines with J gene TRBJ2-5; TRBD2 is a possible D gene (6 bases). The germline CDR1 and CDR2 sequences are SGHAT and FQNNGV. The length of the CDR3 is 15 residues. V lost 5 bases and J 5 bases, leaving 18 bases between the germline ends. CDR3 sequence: CASSPPFGGVETQYF. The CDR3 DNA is TGTGCCAGCAGCCCGCCATTCGGAGGGGTGGAGACCCAGTACTTC.

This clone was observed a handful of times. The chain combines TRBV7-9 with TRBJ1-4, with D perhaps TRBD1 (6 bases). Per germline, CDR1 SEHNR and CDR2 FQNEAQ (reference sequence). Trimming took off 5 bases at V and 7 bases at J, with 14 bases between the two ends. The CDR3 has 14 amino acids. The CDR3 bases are TGTGCCAGCAGCGCCGGGACAACGGGTGAAAAACTGTTTTTT. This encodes CASSAGTTGEKLFF.

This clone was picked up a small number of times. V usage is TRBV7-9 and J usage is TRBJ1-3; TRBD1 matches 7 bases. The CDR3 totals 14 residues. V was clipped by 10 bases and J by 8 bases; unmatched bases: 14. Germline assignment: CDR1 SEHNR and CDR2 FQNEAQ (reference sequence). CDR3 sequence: CAIPKGAVADTIYF. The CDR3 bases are TGTGCCATTCCCAAGGGGGCCGTCGCGGACACCATATATTTT.

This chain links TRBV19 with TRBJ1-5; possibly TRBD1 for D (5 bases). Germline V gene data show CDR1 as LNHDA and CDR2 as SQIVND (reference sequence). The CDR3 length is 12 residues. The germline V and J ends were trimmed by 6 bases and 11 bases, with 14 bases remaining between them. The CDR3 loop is CASRRGLGAQHF. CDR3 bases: TGTGCCAGTAGGAGGGGCCTCGGGGCCCAGCATTTT. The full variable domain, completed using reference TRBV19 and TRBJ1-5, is DGGITQSPKYLFRKEGQNVTLSCEQNLNHDAMYWYRQDPGQGLRLIYYSQIVNDFQKGDIAEGYSVSREKKESFPLTVTSAQKNPTAFYLCASRRGLGAQHFGDGTRLSIL.

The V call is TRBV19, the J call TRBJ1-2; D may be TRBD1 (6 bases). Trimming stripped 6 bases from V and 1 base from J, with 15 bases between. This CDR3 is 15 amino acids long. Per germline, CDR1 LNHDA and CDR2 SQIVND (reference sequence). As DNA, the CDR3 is TGTGCCAGTAGCGGGACATATGGGTTTAACTATGGCTACACCTTC. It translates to CASSGTYGFNYGYTF.

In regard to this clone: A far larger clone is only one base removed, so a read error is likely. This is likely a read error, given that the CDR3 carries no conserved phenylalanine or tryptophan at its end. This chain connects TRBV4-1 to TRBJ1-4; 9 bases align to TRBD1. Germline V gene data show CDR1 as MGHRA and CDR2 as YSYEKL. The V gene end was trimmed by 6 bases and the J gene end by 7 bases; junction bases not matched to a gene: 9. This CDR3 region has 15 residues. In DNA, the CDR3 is TGCGCCAGCAGGGGTTACAGGGGGCCGACTGAAAAACTGTTTCTT. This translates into CASRGYRGPTEKLFL.

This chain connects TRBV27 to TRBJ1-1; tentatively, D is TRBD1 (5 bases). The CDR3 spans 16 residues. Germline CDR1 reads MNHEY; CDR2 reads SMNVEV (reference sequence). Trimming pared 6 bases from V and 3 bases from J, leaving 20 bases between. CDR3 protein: CASRAGSQRGDTEAFF. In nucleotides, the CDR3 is TGTGCCAGCAGGGCGGGCAGCCAACGGGGGGACACTGAAGCTTTCTTT.

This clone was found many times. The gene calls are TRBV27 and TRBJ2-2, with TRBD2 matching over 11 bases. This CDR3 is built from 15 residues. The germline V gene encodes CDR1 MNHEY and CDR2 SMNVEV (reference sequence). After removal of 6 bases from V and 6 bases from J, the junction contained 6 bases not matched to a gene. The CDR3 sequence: CASSTSGSSSGELFF. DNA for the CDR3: TGTGCCAGCAGCACTAGCGGGAGTAGCTCCGGGGAGCTGTTTTTT.

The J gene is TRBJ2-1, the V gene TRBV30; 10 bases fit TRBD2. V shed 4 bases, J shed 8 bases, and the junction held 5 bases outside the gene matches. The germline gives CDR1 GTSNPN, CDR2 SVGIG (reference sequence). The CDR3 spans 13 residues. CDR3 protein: CAWTLAGAYEQFF. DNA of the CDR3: TGTGCCTGGACGCTAGCGGGAGCCTATGAGCAGTTCTTC.

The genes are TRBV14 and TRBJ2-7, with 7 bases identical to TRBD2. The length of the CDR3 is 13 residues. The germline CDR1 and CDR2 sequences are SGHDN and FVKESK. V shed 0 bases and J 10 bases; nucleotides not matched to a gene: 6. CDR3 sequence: CASSQDLAGVQYF. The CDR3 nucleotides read TGTGCCAGCAGCCAAGATCTGGCGGGAGTCCAGTACTTC.

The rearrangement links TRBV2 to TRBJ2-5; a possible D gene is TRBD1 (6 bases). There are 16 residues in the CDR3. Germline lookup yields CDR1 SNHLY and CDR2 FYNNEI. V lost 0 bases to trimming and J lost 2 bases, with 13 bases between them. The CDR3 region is CASSEAGDKYQETQYF. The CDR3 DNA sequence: TGTGCCAGCAGTGAAGCCGGGGACAAATATCAAGAGACCCAGTACTTC.

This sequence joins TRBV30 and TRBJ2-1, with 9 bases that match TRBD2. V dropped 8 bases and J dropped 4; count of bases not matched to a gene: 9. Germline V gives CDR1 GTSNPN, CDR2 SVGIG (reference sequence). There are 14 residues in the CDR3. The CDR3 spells CAGSGGWGYNEQFF. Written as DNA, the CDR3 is TGTGCCGGTAGCGGGGGCTGGGGTTACAATGAGCAGTTCTTC.

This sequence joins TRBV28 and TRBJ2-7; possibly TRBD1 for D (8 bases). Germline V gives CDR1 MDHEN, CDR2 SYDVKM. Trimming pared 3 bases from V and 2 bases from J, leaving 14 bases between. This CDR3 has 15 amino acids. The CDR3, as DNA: TGTGCCAGCAGTTTGGGAGGGGGACAGGCCTACGAGCAGTACTTC. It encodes CASSLGGGQAYEQYF.

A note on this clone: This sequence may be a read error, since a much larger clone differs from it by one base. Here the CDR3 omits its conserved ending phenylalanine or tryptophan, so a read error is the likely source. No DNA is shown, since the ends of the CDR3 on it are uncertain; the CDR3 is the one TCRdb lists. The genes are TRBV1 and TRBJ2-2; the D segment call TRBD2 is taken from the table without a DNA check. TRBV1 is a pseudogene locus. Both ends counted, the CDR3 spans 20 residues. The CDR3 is CTSSQDRELAGSPDTGELFL.

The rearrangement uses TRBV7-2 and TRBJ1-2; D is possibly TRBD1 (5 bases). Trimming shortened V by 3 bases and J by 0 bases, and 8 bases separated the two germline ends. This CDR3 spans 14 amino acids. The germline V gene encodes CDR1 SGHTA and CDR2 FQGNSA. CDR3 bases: TGTGCCAGCAGCTTGGTACAGGCTAACTATGGCTACACCTTC. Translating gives CASSLVQANYGYTF.

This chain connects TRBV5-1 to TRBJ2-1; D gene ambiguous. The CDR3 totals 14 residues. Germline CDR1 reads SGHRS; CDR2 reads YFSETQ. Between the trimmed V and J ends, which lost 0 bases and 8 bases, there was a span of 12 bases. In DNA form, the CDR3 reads TGCGCCAGCAGCTTGGTGCACCTCGTAGATGAGCAGTTCTTC. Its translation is CASSLVHLVDEQFF.

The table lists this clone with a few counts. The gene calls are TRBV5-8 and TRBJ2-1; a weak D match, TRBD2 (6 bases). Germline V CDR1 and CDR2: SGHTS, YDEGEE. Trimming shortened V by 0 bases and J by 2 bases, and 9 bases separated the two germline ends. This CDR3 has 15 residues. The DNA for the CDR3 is TGTGCCAGCAGCTTGGGGGGAGGCGCCTACAATGAGCAGTTCTTC. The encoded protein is CASSLGGGAYNEQFF.

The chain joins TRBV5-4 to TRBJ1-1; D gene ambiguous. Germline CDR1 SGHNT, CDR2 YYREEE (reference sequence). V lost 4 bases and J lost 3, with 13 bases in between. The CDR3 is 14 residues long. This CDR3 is CASSVTRWDTEAFF. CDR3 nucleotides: TGTGCCAGCAGCGTCACACGGTGGGACACTGAAGCTTTCTTT.

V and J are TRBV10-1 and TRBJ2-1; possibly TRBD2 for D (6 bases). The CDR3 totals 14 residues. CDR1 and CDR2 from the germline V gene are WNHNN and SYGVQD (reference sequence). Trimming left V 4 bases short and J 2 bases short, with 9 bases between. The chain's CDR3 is CASSGSGPYNEQFF. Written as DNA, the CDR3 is TGCGCCAGCAGTGGGAGCGGGCCCTACAATGAGCAGTTCTTC.

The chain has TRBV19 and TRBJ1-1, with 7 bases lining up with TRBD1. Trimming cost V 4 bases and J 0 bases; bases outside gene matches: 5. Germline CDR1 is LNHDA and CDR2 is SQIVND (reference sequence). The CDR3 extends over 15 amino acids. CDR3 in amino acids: CASSSLGTVNTEAFF. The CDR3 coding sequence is TGTGCCAGTAGTAGCCTCGGGACAGTGAACACTGAAGCTTTCTTT.

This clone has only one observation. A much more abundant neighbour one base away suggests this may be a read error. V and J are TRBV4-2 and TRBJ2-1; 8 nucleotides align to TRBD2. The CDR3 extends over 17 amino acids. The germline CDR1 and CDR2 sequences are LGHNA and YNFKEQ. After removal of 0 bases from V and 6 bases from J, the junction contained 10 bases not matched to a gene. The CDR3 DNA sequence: TGTGCCAGCAGCCAAGAGTTTTCGGGACGGGGGGGCAATGAGCAGTTCTTC. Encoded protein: CASSQEFSGRGGNEQFF.

The CDR3 sequence: CASSLLDRSGANVLTF. The DNA of the CDR3 is TGTGCCAGCAGCTTGTTGGACCGCTCTGGGGCCAACGTCCTGACTTTC. The chain couples TRBV5-6 to TRBJ2-6; D unclear. The length of the CDR3 is 16 residues. Trimming shortened V by 1 base and J by 0 bases, and 8 bases separated the two germline ends. Germline V gives CDR1 SGHDT, CDR2 YYEEEE. The full variable domain, in which reference TRBV5-6 and TRBJ2-6 provide the parts outside the CDR3, is DAGVTQSPTHLIKTRGQQVTLRCSPKSGHDTVSWYQQALGQGPQFIFQYYEEEERQRGNFPDRFSGHQFPNYSSELNVNALLLGDSALYLCASSLLDRSGANVLTFGAGSRLTVL.